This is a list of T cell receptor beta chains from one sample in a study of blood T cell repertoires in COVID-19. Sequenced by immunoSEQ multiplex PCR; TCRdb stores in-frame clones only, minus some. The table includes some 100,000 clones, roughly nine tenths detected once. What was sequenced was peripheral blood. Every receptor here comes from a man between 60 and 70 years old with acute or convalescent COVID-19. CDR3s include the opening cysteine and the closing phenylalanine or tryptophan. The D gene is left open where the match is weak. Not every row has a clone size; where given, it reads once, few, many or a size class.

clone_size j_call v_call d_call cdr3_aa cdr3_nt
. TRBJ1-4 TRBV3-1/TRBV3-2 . CASSQQGTNEKLFF TGTGCCAGCAGCCAACAGGGAACTAATGAAAAACTGTTTTTT
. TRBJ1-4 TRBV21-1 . CASSKERTNEKLFF TGTGCCAGCAGCAAAGAGCGGACGAATGAAAAACTGTTTTTT
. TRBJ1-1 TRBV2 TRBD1 CASKIPGQGPLLNTEAFF TGTGCCAGCAAGATCCCGGGACAGGGTCCCCTATTGAACACTGAAGCTTTCTTT
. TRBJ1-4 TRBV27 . CASSRSTNEKLFF TGTGCCAGCTCTAGATCAACTAATGAAAAACTGTTTTTT
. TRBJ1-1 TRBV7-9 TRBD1 CASSTQGAGTEAFF TGTGCCAGCAGCACCCAGGGGGCTGGAACTGAAGCTTTCTTT
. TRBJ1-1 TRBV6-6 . CASIADTHTEAFF TGTGCCAGCATCGCTGACACACACACTGAAGCTTTCTTT
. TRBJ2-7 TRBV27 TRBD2 CASRLGTSSSYEQYF TGTGCCAGCAGGCTTGGGACTAGCAGCTCCTACGAGCAGTACTTC
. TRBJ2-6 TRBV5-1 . CASSLIGVTGANVLTF TGCGCCAGCAGCTTGATCGGGGTTACTGGGGCCAACGTCCTGACTTTC
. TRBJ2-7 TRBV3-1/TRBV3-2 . CASRSTGSYEQYF TGTGCCAGCAGATCCACAGGCTCCTACGAGCAGTACTTC
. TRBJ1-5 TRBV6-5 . CASSFPGVMPQHF TGTGCCAGCAGCTTTCCGGGGGTCATGCCCCAGCATTTT
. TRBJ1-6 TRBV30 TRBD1 CAWRLGQVNSPLHF TGTGCCTGGCGCCTGGGACAGGTTAATTCACCCCTCCACTTT
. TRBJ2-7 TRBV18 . CASSPLPGSSGEQYF TGTGCCAGCTCACCTCTTCCGGGATCATCCGGCGAGCAGTACTTC
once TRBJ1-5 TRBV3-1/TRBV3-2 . CASSPRPGSNQPQHF TGTGCCAGCAGCCCACGTCCGGGGTCCAATCAGCCCCAGCATTTT
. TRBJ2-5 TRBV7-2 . CASSHLGGGETQYF TGTGCCAGCAGCCACTTGGGGGGAGGAGAGACCCAGTACTTC
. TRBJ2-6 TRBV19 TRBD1 CASSWDRSSGANVLTF TGTGCCAGTAGTTGGGACAGAAGCTCTGGGGCCAACGTCCTGACTTTC
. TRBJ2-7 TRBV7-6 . CASSFQGYEQYF TGTGCCAGCAGCTTTCAGGGTTACGAGCAGTACTTC
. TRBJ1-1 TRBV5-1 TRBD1 CASQKEGANTEAFF TGCGCCAGCCAGAAAGAGGGGGCGAACACTGAAGCTTTCTTT
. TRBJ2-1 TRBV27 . CASSSWGGISYNEQFF TGTGCCAGCAGTTCTTGGGGCGGCATATCCTACAATGAGCAGTTCTTC
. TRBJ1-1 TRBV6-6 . CASIPSGRGKDTEAFF TGTGCCAGCATTCCCTCAGGGAGGGGGAAGGACACTGAAGCTTTCTTT
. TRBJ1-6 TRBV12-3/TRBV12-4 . CASSLTENSPLHF TGTGCCAGCAGTTTAACTGAGAATTCACCCCTCCACTTT
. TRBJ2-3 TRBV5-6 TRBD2 CASSLRGGLAFTDTQYF TGTGCCAGCAGCTTGAGGGGGGGACTAGCGTTCACAGATACGCAGTATTTT
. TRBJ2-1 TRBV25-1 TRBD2 CASSRAGADYNEQFF TGTGCCAGCAGCCGAGCGGGAGCAGACTACAATGAGCAGTTCTTC
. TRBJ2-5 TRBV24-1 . CATSDRPSRGETQYF TGTGCCACCAGTGATCGACCGTCTAGGGGTGAGACCCAGTACTTC
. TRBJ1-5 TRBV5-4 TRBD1 CASSTQDRGNQPQHF TGTGCCAGCAGCACGCAGGACAGGGGGAATCAGCCCCAGCATTTT
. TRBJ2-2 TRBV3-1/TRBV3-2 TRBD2 CASSQGVAGSVTGELFF TGTGCCAGCAGCCAAGGGGTAGCGGGCTCTGTAACCGGGGAGCTGTTTTTT
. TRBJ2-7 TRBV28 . CASARQVYEQYF TGTGCCAGCGCGAGACAGGTCTACGAGCAGTACTTC
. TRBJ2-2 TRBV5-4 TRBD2 CASSNGLAGGNSGELFF TGTGCCAGCAGCAACGGACTAGCGGGAGGTAACAGCGGGGAGCTGTTTTTT
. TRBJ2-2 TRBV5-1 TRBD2 CASSWVQGSLGLADTGELFF TGCGCCAGCAGCTGGGTTCAGGGTTCTTTGGGACTAGCGGACACCGGGGAGCTGTTTTTT
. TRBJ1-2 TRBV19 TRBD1 CASSLGQGLGYTF TGTGCCAGTAGTTTGGGACAGGGGTTGGGCTACACCTTC
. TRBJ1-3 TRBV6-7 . CASSYPPTKQGLSGNTIYF TGTGCCAGCAGTTACCCACCAACGAAACAGGGCCTCTCTGGAAACACCATATATTTT
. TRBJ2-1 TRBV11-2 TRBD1 CASSPGTGVNEQFF TGTGCCAGCAGCCCCGGAACAGGGGTAAATGAGCAGTTCTTC
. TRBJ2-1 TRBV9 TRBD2 CASSGSSGIPYNEQFF TGTGCCAGCAGCGGGTCTAGCGGGATCCCCTACAATGAGCAGTTCTTC
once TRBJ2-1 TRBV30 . CAWARRGSSYNEQFF TGTGCCTGGGCCAGGCGGGGAAGCTCCTACAATGAGCAGTTCTTC
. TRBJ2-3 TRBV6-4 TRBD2 CASSAASGTDTQYF TGTGCCAGCAGTGCGGCTAGCGGGACAGATACGCAGTATTTT
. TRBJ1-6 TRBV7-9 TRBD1 CASSPDRGPLNSPLHF TGTGCCAGCAGCCCAGACAGGGGTCCCTTAAATTCACCCCTCCACTTT
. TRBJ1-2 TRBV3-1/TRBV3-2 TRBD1 CASSQGQVYGYTF TGTGCCAGCAGTCAGGGACAGGTATATGGCTACACCTTC
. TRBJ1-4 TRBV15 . CATSGPGAGGEKLFF TGTGCCACCAGCGGCCCGGGGGCGGGAGGGGAAAAACTGTTTTTT
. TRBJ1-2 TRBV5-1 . CASSLDGGLRGGYTF TGCGCCAGCAGCTTGGATGGAGGACTCAGAGGAGGCTACACCTTC
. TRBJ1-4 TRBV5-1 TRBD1 CASSLVATGDEKLFF TGCGCCAGCAGCTTGGTAGCGACAGGGGATGAAAAACTGTTTTTT
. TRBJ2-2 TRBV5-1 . CASSYSTGPPTGELFF TGCGCCAGCAGCTATTCTACAGGACCCCCCACCGGGGAGCTGTTTTTT
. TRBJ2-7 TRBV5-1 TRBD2 CASSVGSGRGEQHF TGCGCCAGCAGCGTCGGAAGCGGGAGAGGCGAGCAGCACTTC
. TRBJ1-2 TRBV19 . CASTLRDTYRGGYTF TGTGCCAGTACTCTCCGGGACACCTACCGAGGGGGCTACACCTTC
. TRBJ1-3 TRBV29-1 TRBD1 CSVEQGSGNTIYF TGCAGCGTAGAACAGGGGTCGGGAAACACCATATATTTT
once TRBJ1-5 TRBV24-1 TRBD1 CATSDKDRGYNQPQHF TGTGCCACCAGTGATAAGGACAGGGGGTATAATCAGCCCCAGCATTTT
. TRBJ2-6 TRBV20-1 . CSASNSSGANVLTF TGCAGTGCTAGTAACAGCTCTGGGGCCAACGTCCTGACTTTC
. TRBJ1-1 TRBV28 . CASLPLTDRGTEAFF TGTGCCAGCCTCCCGTTGACAGACCGCGGCACTGAAGCTTTCTTT
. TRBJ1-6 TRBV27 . CASSLKSLGGSPLHF TGTGCCAGCAGTTTAAAGTCCTTGGGAGGTTCACCCCTCCACTTT
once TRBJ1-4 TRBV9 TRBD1 CASSVGQGGKLFF TGTGCCAGCAGCGTAGGACAGGGCGGAAAACTGTTTTTT
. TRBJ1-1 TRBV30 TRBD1 CAWSDDRDRVYTEAFF TGTGCCTGGAGTGACGACCGGGACAGGGTTTACACTGAAGCTTTCTTT
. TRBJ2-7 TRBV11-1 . CASSLLRTPGSEQYF TGTGCCAGCAGCTTACTACGGACACCCGGGAGCGAGCAGTACTTC
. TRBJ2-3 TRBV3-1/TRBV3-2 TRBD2 CASSQVLAGGTDTQYF TGTGCCAGCAGCCAAGTTTTAGCGGGAGGCACAGATACGCAGTATTTT
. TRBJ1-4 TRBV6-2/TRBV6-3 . CASSYSNQGVNNEKLFF TGTGCCAGCAGTTACTCAAACCAAGGAGTAAATAATGAAAAACTGTTTTTT
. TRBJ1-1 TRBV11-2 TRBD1 CASSLATGTGATEAFF TGTGCCAGCAGCTTAGCCACCGGGACAGGGGCCACTGAAGCTTTCTTT
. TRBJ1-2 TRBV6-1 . CASSEKGRTKYYTF TGTGCCAGCAGTGAAAAGGGCAGGACTAAGTACTACACCTTC
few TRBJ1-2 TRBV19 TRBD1 CASSFNGQGWNGYTF TGTGCCAGTAGCTTTAACGGACAGGGATGGAATGGCTACACCTTC